These T cell receptor beta chains were read from a single sample in a study of T cells in Graves' hyperthyroidism and ophthalmopathy. TCRdb passed the multiplex PCR reads through MiXCR, listing each CDR3 protein once. The table has 40,000 to 65,000 distinct CDR3 sequences, roughly 50% seen once. The sequenced sample consisted of blood. Every receptor here comes from a woman in her fifties or sixties with Graves' ophthalmopathy. Both conserved end residues are part of each CDR3. D genes are given only for firm matches. Not every row has a clone size; where given, it reads once, few, many or a size class.

clone_size j_call d_call v_call cdr3_aa cdr3_nt
many TRBJ2-1 TRBD2 TRBV7-3 CASSLRGGLAGFNEQFF TGTGCCAGCAGCTTAAGGGGCGGACTAGCGGGCTTTAATGAGCAGTTCTTC
many TRBJ1-6 - TRBV7-2 CASSLAGEGRGPLHF TGTGCCAGCAGCTTAGCGGGGGAGGGGAGGGGGCCCCTCCACTTT
many TRBJ2-5 TRBD1 TRBV5-4 CASSSSPGTGGEETQYF TGTGCCAGCAGCAGCTCGCCCGGGACAGGGGGAGAAGAGACCCAGTACTTC
many TRBJ2-3 - TRBV6-2/TRBV6-3 CASSYRESTDTQYF TGTGCCAGCAGTTACAGGGAAAGCACAGATACGCAGTATTTT
many TRBJ1-2 - TRBV11-2 CASSLGGVGYTF TGTGCCAGCAGCTTAGGAGGGGTAGGCTACACCTTC
medium-sized TRBJ2-7 TRBD2 TRBV10-3 CAISESRTSGYEQYF TGTGCCATCAGTGAGTCGCGGACTAGCGGCTACGAGCAGTACTTC
- TRBJ2-1 TRBD1 TRBV25-1 CASRPGTGLHEQFF TGTGCCAGCAGACCCGGGACAGGGTTGCATGAGCAGTTCTTC
many TRBJ1-5 - TRBV5-1 CASSLGGAGGNQPQHF TGCGCCAGCAGCTTGGGGGGGGCAGGGGGCAATCAGCCCCAGCATTTT
- TRBJ1-5 - TRBV7-9 CASSLGGGSGRGEPQHF TGTGCCAGCAGCTTAGGAGGGGGGTCCGGGAGAGGGGAGCCCCAGCATTTT
- TRBJ2-5 - TRBV7-2 CASSLFPGARETQYF TGTGCCAGCAGCTTATTCCCGGGGGCTCGGGAGACCCAGTACTTC
- TRBJ2-2 - TRBV6-4 CASSDGDNTGELLF TGTGCCAGCAGTGACGGGGATAACACCGGGGAGCTGTTGTTT
many TRBJ2-2 TRBD1 TRBV9 CASSVALTGGRGRTGELFF TGTGCCAGCAGCGTAGCCTTGACAGGGGGCCGAGGGAGGACCGGGGAGCTGTTTTTT
many TRBJ2-3 - TRBV5-8 CASSIYGPDTQYF TGTGCCAGCAGCATATATGGGCCAGATACGCAGTATTTT
- TRBJ2-5 - TRBV7-2 CASSAGRHNETQYF TGTGCCAGCAGCGCAGGACGGCACAATGAGACCCAGTACTTC
- TRBJ2-7 - TRBV11-3 CASIIQERAGTYEQYF TGTGCCAGCATTATACAAGAAAGGGCGGGAACCTACGAGCAGTACTTC
- TRBJ2-2 TRBD1 TRBV11-2 CASSSFRTGLTGELFF TGTGCCAGCAGTTCTTTCAGGACAGGGCTCACCGGGGAGCTGTTCTTT
many TRBJ2-3 - TRBV5-1 CASSLRSEGTGTDTQYF TGCGCCAGCAGCTTGCGGTCGGAGGGGACGGGCACAGATACGCAGTATTTT
- TRBJ2-3 TRBD2 TRBV11-3 CASSLAPGLAGSGTQYF TGTGCCAGCAGCTTAGCCCCGGGACTAGCGGGGTCGGGAACGCAGTATTTT
many TRBJ1-1 - TRBV11-2 CASSLAAGEAFF TGTGCCAGCAGCTTAGCGGCTGGAGAAGCTTTCTTT
many TRBJ2-3 - TRBV10-3 CAISESGGRTDTQYF TGTGCCATCAGTGAGTCGGGGGGACGGACAGATACGCAGTATTTT
many TRBJ2-7 - TRBV20-1 CSARFIEGQGGYEQYF TGCAGTGCTAGGTTCATTGAGGGTCAAGGCGGCTACGAGCAGTACTTC
- TRBJ2-1 - TRBV20-1 CSARDRGGARSYNEQFF TGCAGTGCTAGGGACCGGGGCGGGGCTCGCTCCTACAATGAGCAGTTCTTC
- TRBJ2-5 - TRBV10-3 CANSDKGETQYF TGTGCCAACAGTGATAAGGGGGAGACCCAGTACTTC
many TRBJ2-5 TRBD1 TRBV19 CASSIGSRTGGETQYF TGTGCCAGTAGTATAGGTTCCCGGACAGGGGGAGAGACCCAGTACTTC
- TRBJ2-7 TRBD2 TRBV10-3 CAISGAWTSGIGNEQYF TGTGCCATCAGTGGGGCATGGACTAGCGGGATCGGCAACGAGCAGTACTTC
- TRBJ2-7 - TRBV11-2 CASSLAVNYEQYF TGTGCCAGCAGCTTAGCCGTCAACTACGAGCAGTACTTC
once TRBJ1-6 - TRBV6-4 CASSDPHLLLAGVMGSYNSPLHF TGTGCCAGCAGTGACCCTCATCTCCTTCTGGCGGGAGTTATGGGCTCCTATAATTCACCCCTCCACTTT
- TRBJ2-7 TRBD1 TRBV4-3 CASSQESWFGQGEQYF TGCGCCAGCAGCCAAGAATCATGGTTCGGACAGGGCGAGCAGTACTTC
- TRBJ2-3 TRBD1 TRBV5-1 CASAGTASTDTQYF TGCGCCAGCGCAGGGACAGCCAGCACAGATACGCAGTACTTT
many TRBJ2-7 - TRBV13 CASSFLIRRGDEQYF TGTGCCAGCAGCTTTCTTATCCGAAGGGGCGACGAGCAGTACTTC
many TRBJ1-4 - TRBV6-5 CASSYGPPEGEKLFF TGTGCCAGCAGTTACGGGCCACCCGAGGGTGAAAAACTGTTTTTT
many TRBJ2-5 - TRBV19 CASTPVGGWGETQYF TGTGCCAGTACCCCAGTTGGGGGTTGGGGAGAGACCCAGTACTTC
- TRBJ2-7 - TRBV20-1 CSAFPGQRDYEQYF TGCAGTGCCTTTCCCGGACAGCGAGACTACGAGCAGTACTTC
many TRBJ2-1 TRBD2 TRBV29-1 CSLRGGTYNEQFF TGCAGCTTACGGGGAGGGACCTACAATGAGCAGTTCTTC
- TRBJ1-2 - TRBV5-1 CASSSGDYTF TGCGCCAGCAGTTCCGGTGACTACACCTTC
once TRBJ2-2 - TRBV14 CASGQVAGELFF TGTGCCAGCGGCCAAGTGGCCGGGGAGCTGTTTTTC
medium-sized TRBJ2-7 - TRBV24-1 CATSGRRDSLYEQYF TGTGCCACCAGTGGAAGGCGGGACTCACTCTACGAGCAGTACTTC
many TRBJ2-3 - TRBV6-1 CASSELKDTQYF TGTGCCAGCAGTGAGCTGAAAGATACGCAGTATTTT
- TRBJ2-7 TRBD1 TRBV5-4 CASSIGQGTYEQCF TGTGCCAGCAGCATAGGACAGGGGACCTACGAGCAGTGCTTC
many TRBJ2-3 - TRBV12-3/TRBV12-4 CASSLRRGSWQTDTQYF TGTGCCAGCAGTTTAAGGCGGGGTTCATGGCAGACAGATACGCAGTATTTT
- TRBJ2-5 - TRBV5-4 CASSGGPHNNETQYF TGTGCCAGCAGCGGGGGACCCCATAACAACGAGACCCAGTACTTC
many TRBJ2-7 TRBD1 TRBV5-1 CASSPRQGTSYEQYF TGCGCCAGCAGCCCCCGACAGGGAACGTCCTACGAGCAGTACTTC
- TRBJ2-1 - TRBV2 CASSRQKVGINEQFF TGTGCCAGCAGCCGCCAGAAAGTGGGGATCAATGAGCAGTTCTTC
- TRBJ2-7 TRBD1 TRBV2 CASGDRGPSSYEQYF TGTGCCAGCGGAGACAGGGGGCCAAGCTCCTACGAGCAGTACTTC
many TRBJ2-1 TRBD2 TRBV7-3 CASSLYPSGRANEQFF TGTGCCAGCAGCTTATATCCTAGCGGGAGAGCGAATGAGCAGTTCTTC
- TRBJ2-5 - TRBV7-8 CASSLASQRGGIRGTQYF TGTGCCAGCAGCTTAGCATCTCAACGTGGCGGGATTAGGGGGACCCAGTACTTC
- TRBJ2-6 - TRBV9 CASSPLDF TGTGCCAGCAGCCCCCTTGATTTC
- TRBJ2-7 TRBD1 TRBV5-1 CASSWDSYEQYF TGCGCCAGCAGCTGGGACAGCTACGAGCAGTACTTC
- TRBJ2-7 TRBD2 TRBV29-1 CSLGSGGGTYEQYF TGCAGCTTGGGTAGTGGCGGGGGGACCTACGAGCAGTACTTC
many TRBJ2-7 - TRBV5-5 CASSLRVTGLSGLPYEQYF TGTGCCAGCAGCCTGAGGGTGACAGGACTCTCGGGACTCCCCTACGAGCAGTACTTC
many TRBJ1-4 - TRBV28 CASSLDEKLFF TGTGCCAGCAGTTTAGACGAAAAACTGTTTTTT
few TRBJ2-1 - TRBV18 CASSSGDTGEQFF TGTGCCAGCTCTTCGGGGGATACCGGTGAGCAGTTCTTC
many TRBJ2-5 TRBD2 TRBV6-2/TRBV6-3 CASRGTSGFQETQYF TGTGCCAGCAGGGGGACTAGCGGGTTCCAAGAGACCCAGTACTTC
- TRBJ2-1 TRBD2 TRBV20-1 CSASWVAGGPGNEQFF TGCAGTGCTAGTTGGGTAGCGGGAGGGCCTGGTAATGAGCAGTTCTTC